The 24 T cell receptor beta chains below all came from one sample that was sequenced in a study of blood T cell repertoires in COVID-19. Profiling relied on immunoSEQ multiplex PCR, and the TCRdb table lists in-frame clones only, not all of them. The sample lists some 250,000 clones; nearly 90% were seen once. Sequencing used peripheral blood. The receptors derive from a young woman with acute or convalescent COVID-19.

The V and J genes are TRBV6-6 and TRBJ2-3; D gene ambiguous. Trimming shortened V by 4 bases and J by 0 bases, and 11 bases separated the two germline ends. The V gene's germline CDR1 is MNHNY and CDR2 SVGAGI (reference sequence). CDR3 size: 15 residues. CDR3 sequence reads: CASSWLVGSTDTQYF. The CDR3 coding sequence is TGTGCCAGCAGTTGGTTAGTCGGGAGCACAGATACGCAGTATTTT.

The V gene is TRBV5-1, the J gene TRBJ2-1; TRBD2 agrees at 11 bases. The ends lost 0 bases at V and 8 bases at J; junction bases unmatched: 4. Germline values: CDR1 SGHRS, CDR2 YFSETQ. CDR3 length equals 15 residues. CDR3 bases: TGCGCCAGCAGCTTGGGTCCGGGACTAGCGGATGAGCAGTTCTTC. This translates into CASSLGPGLADEQFF.

This chain joins TRBV7-2 and TRBJ2-1; 9 nucleotides align to TRBD2. Per the germline V gene, CDR1 is SGHTA and CDR2 is FQGNSA. V trimming: 5 bases; J trimming: 8 bases; junction bases outside the gene matches: 7. This CDR3 is built from 14 residues. CDR3 protein: CASSGLAGIYEQFF. The CDR3 DNA is TGTGCCAGCAGCGGGCTAGCGGGAATCTATGAGCAGTTCTTC.

The genes are TRBV4-1 and TRBJ1-2, with D perhaps matching TRBD1 (5 bases). The CDR3 extends over 15 amino acids. V shed 0 bases and J shed 1 base, with 9 bases lying between them. Germline V lookup: CDR1 MGHRA, CDR2 YSYEKL. CDR3 nucleotide sequence: TGCGCCAGCAGCCAAGAATCGACAGTTAACTATGGCTACACCTTC. It is translated as CASSQESTVNYGYTF.

The chain recombines TRBV19 with TRBJ2-7; 7 bases line up with TRBD1. Trimming removed 4 bases from V and 7 bases from J; junction bases left unmatched: 7. This CDR3 is 13 amino acids long. The germline V gene has CDR1 LNHDA and CDR2 SQIVND (reference sequence). The CDR3 coding sequence is TGTGCCAGTAGTAGTGAGGGGGCGCGGGAGCAGTACTTC. Protein: CASSSEGAREQYF.

The chain combines TRBV7-9 with TRBJ1-5; D is possibly TRBD1 (5 bases). The V gene lost 0 bases and the J gene lost 7 bases, with 13 bases spanning the gap. The CDR3 extends over 15 amino acids. Germline V lookup: CDR1 SEHNR, CDR2 FQNEAQ (reference sequence). The CDR3 region is CASSLAGARWQPQHF. The DNA of the CDR3 is TGTGCCAGCAGCTTAGCAGGGGCGCGGTGGCAGCCCCAGCATTTT.

This clone was detected a few times. The chain joins TRBV5-4 to TRBJ2-3; D not certain. The CDR3 is 16 amino acids. V was pared by 0 bases and J by 0 bases, with 11 bases between. CDR1 and CDR2 from the germline V gene are SGHNT and YYREEE (reference sequence). The CDR3 is CASSLETTLSTDTQYF. The CDR3 region has the DNA TGTGCCAGCAGCTTGGAGACAACCCTGAGCACAGATACGCAGTATTTT.

V gene TRBV13 combines with J gene TRBJ2-7; 7 nucleotides match TRBD2. The CDR3 has 15 residues. V gave up 1 base and J gave up 4 bases; unmatched junction bases: 7. Per the germline V gene, CDR1 is PRHDT and CDR2 is FYEKMQ (reference sequence). The CDR3 nucleotides are TGTGCCAGCAGCTTAGAAGAGGGACTAAAATACGAGCAGTACTTC. Translating gives CASSLEEGLKYEQYF.

The chain carries TRBV7-2 and TRBJ1-5; D unresolved. The germline gives CDR1 SGHTA, CDR2 FQGNSA. This CDR3 contains 13 residues. V lost 5 bases, J lost 10 bases, and 15 bases lay in between. The CDR3, as DNA: TGTGCCAGCAGCGTCAGATCCGGAGGACCCCAGCATTTT. This encodes CASSVRSGGPQHF.

This sequence joins TRBV2 and TRBJ2-5; TRBD2 matches at 12 bases. The CDR3 has 18 amino acids. The junction had 11 bases not matched to a gene; V was cut back by 1 base and J by 5 bases. The germline CDR1 and CDR2 sequences are SNHLY and FYNNEI. This CDR3 reads CASSEGRASGRAGETQYF. In DNA, the CDR3 is TGTGCCAGCAGTGAAGGGAGGGCTAGCGGGAGGGCCGGGGAGACCCAGTACTTC.

This clone was counted between two and nine times. This chain connects TRBV19 to TRBJ1-5; TRBD1 matches at 10 bases. This CDR3 spans 17 amino acids. With 9 bases clipped from V and 6 bases from J, the junction kept 17 bases outside the gene matches. Germline CDR1 LNHDA, CDR2 SQIVND (reference sequence). The CDR3 DNA reads as TGTGCCAGCCGAACCGTAACGACAGGGGGCCGATCTCAGCCCCAGCATTTT. This sequence encodes CASRTVTTGGRSQPQHF.

The gene calls are TRBV7-3 and TRBJ2-3; 7 nucleotides line up with TRBD2. J gave up 4 bases and V 1 base, and 8 bases lay outside the gene matches. The CDR3 is 16 residues long. CDR1 and CDR2 from the germline V gene are SGHTA and FQGTGA. The CDR3 here is CASSLSAGVASDTQYF. CDR3 nucleotides: TGTGCCAGCAGCTTAAGCGCGGGAGTGGCGTCAGATACGCAGTATTTT.

The chain joins TRBV2 to TRBJ1-5; possible D gene TRBD1, 6 bases. Trimming cost V 7 bases and J 14 bases, with 15 bases left between them. The germline CDR1 and CDR2 sequences are SNHLY and FYNNEI. This CDR3 contains 11 residues. The CDR3 bases are TGTGCCAGCATGTGGCAGGGGATTAAGCATTTT. Amino acids: CASMWQGIKHF.

This clone was counted once. The chain uses TRBV2 and TRBJ2-7; D possibly corresponds to TRBD1 (6 bases). Trimming removed 4 bases at V and 3 bases at J, with 13 bases between. The CDR3 is made up of 14 amino acids. Germline assignment: CDR1 SNHLY and CDR2 FYNNEI. The CDR3 sequence: CASSGGHTLYEQYF. The CDR3 DNA reads as TGTGCCAGCAGTGGGGGGCACACACTCTACGAGCAGTACTTC.

Here the CDR3 DNA reads TGTGCCAGCAGCGTAGGGACAGGGGGTTTCACCGGGGAGCTGTTTTTT. Its translation: CASSVGTGGFTGELFF. This chain uses TRBV9 with TRBJ2-2; TRBD1 matches 10 bases. Germline V CDR1 and CDR2: SGDLS, YYNGEE. V lost 0 bases and J lost 4; bases outside the gene matches: 3. There are 16 residues in the CDR3.

As concerns this clone: One junction end does not reproduce the germline sequence, and a read error may be involved. The CDR3 spells CASSQASSGRADTQYF. The CDR3 coding sequence is TGCGCCAGCAGTCAAGCATCTAGCGGGAGGGCAGATACGCAGTATTTT. This chain links TRBV4-3 with TRBJ2-3; 12 bases are a match to TRBD2. Per germline, CDR1 LGHNA and CDR2 YSLEER. The CDR3 runs to 16 residues.

This chain uses TRBV28 with TRBJ2-7; D unresolved. Trimming took 8 bases from V and 3 from J, leaving 14 bases between them. This CDR3 is built from 13 residues. The V gene's germline CDR1 is MDHEN and CDR2 SYDVKM. The CDR3 DNA follows: TGTGCCAGCGCTCCCGGGTCGGGCTACGAGCAGTACTTC. Its translation: CASAPGSGYEQYF.

The chain combines TRBV7-9 with TRBJ2-4; a possible D gene is TRBD2 (5 bases). The CDR3 has 16 residues. Per the germline V gene, CDR1 is SEHNR and CDR2 is FQNEAQ (reference sequence). The V gene lost 5 bases and the J gene lost 1 base, with 15 bases spanning the gap. The CDR3 bases are TGTGCCAGCAGCGTAGATCTTTTAGCGGCCAAAAACATTCAGTACTTC. Protein: CASSVDLLAAKNIQYF. Looking up the rest from reference TRBV7-9 and TRBJ2-4 gives the full variable domain: DTGVSQNPRHKITKRGQNVTFRCDPISEHNRLYWYRQTLGQGPEFLTYFQNEAQLEKSRLLSDRFSAERPKGSFSTLEIQRTEQGDSAMYLCASSVDLLAAKNIQYFGAGTRLSVL.

V gene TRBV5-4 combines with J gene TRBJ1-4; 7 bases are shared with TRBD1. V was pared by 1 base and J by 6 bases, with 6 bases of the junction left unmatched. The germline gives CDR1 SGHNT, CDR2 YYREEE (reference sequence). The CDR3 contains 15 residues. The CDR3 reads CASSLIGGFDEKLFF. CDR3 nucleotides: TGTGCCAGCAGCTTGATAGGGGGCTTTGATGAAAAACTGTTTTTT.

Only a few counts were recorded for this clone. V gene TRBV6-6 combines with J gene TRBJ2-1; D is uncertain. This CDR3 has 12 residues. Germline CDR1 and CDR2: MNHNY and SVGAGI (reference sequence). V lost 3 bases to trimming and J lost 10 bases, with 10 bases between them. The CDR3 reads CASSYTPAEQFF. The CDR3 DNA reads TGTGCCAGCAGTTATACGCCCGCGGAGCAGTTCTTC.

The CDR3 DNA is TGTGCCAGCTCACCTAAGATACAGGGTGTCACTGAAGCTTTCTTT. Protein: CASSPKIQGVTEAFF. The gene calls are TRBV18 and TRBJ1-1, with D perhaps TRBD1 (6 bases). V was cut by 3 bases and J by 4 bases, with 15 bases left in between. Germline CDR1 KGHSH, CDR2 LQKENI. The CDR3 totals 15 residues.

The chain carries TRBV11-3 and TRBJ2-1; D gene ambiguous. This CDR3 is built from 13 residues. V lost 5 bases, J lost 6 bases, and 11 bases lay in between. Germline V lookup: CDR1 SGHNT, CDR2 YENEEA. The CDR3 is CASSPGFSNEQFF. In DNA, the CDR3 is TGTGCCAGCAGCCCCGGGTTCAGCAATGAGCAGTTCTTC.

This chain joins TRBV6-2 or TRBV6-3 and TRBJ1-5, with TRBD1 matching 9 bases. The germline CDR1 and CDR2 sequences are MNHEY and SVGEGT. V shed 2 bases and J 6 bases; nucleotides not matched to a gene: 8. The CDR3 consists of 16 residues. CDR3 region: CASSYQGQGTGQPQHF. The CDR3 nucleotides are TGTGCCAGCAGTTACCAAGGACAGGGGACGGGTCAGCCCCAGCATTTT.

V is TRBV25-1 and J is TRBJ2-1; 13 bases match TRBD2. Trimming at V came to 3 bases and at J to 9 bases, leaving 5 bases not matched to a gene. The CDR3 length is 15 residues. CDR1 and CDR2 from the germline V gene are MGHDK and SYGVNS. Here the CDR3 reads CASSDGLAGVVEQFF. As DNA, the CDR3 is TGTGCCAGCAGTGACGGACTAGCGGGAGTCGTTGAGCAGTTCTTC.